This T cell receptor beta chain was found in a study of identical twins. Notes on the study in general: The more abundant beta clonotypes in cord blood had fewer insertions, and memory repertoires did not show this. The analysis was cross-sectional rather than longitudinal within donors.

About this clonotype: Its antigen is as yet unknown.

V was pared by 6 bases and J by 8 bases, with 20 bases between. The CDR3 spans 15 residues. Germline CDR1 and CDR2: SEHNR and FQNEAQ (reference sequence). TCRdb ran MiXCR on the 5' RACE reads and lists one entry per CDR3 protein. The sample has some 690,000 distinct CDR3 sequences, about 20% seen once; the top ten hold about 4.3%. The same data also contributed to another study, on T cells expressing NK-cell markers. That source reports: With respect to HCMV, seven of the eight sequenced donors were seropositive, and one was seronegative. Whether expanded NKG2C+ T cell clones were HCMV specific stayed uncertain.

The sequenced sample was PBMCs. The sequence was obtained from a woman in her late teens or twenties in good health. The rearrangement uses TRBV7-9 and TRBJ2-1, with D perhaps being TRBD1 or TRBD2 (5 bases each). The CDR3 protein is CASRLGAAGRDEQFF. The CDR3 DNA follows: TGTGCCAGCAGACTAGGGGCGGCGGGTCGGGATGAGCAGTTCTTC.